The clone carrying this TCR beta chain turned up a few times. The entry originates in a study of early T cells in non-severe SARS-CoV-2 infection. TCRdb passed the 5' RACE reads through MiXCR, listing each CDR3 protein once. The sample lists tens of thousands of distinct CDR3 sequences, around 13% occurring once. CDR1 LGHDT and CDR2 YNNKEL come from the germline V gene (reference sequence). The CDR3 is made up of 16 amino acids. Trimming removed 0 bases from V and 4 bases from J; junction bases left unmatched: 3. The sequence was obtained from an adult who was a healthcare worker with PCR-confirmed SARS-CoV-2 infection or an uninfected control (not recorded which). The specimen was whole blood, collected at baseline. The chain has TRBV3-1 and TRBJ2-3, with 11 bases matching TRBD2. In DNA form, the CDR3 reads TGTGCCAGCAGCCAAGAGGGACTAGCGGTCGCAGATACGCAGTATTTT. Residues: CASSQEGLAVADTQYF.